The TCR beta chain described here comes from a study of T-cell memory formation after mild COVID-19. Barcoded TCR alpha and TCR beta cDNA libraries with UMIs came from 5'RACE using constant-segment primers. TCRdb redid the calling of the 5' RACE reads with MiXCR, one entry per CDR3 protein. The sample consists of around 510,000 distinct CDR3 sequences, less than 25% of them appearing once. Germline V gene sequence: CDR1 SEHNR, CDR2 FQNEAQ (reference sequence). V lost 6 bases and J 4 bases, leaving 10 bases between the germline ends. The CDR3 spans 13 residues. General study findings and limits: Later expanders leaned toward CD4+, whereas clones contracting from day 15 to 85 were balanced CD4/CD8. Mainly in CM and EM were contracting CD4+ clones; CD8+ were in EMRA. Nothing confirmed that second-wave clones peaking on day 37 were specific for SARS-CoV-2.

This clonotype was recorded a few times. Its specificity is unknown. The specimen sequenced was PBMCs or a T cell subset sorted from them (not recorded which). V usage is TRBV7-9 and J usage is TRBJ1-5, with D possibly TRBD1 on 5 matching bases. This clonotype was sampled from an adult woman who had mild COVID-19 (a few samples of this study predate the infection). Cell type and time point are not known. Here the CDR3 reads CASSPQANQPQHF. Written as DNA, the CDR3 is TGTGCCAGCAGTCCACAGGCGAATCAGCCCCAGCATTTT.